This record concerns one TCR beta chain sequence. The antigen is unknown. This sample is drawn from a study of radiation and T cells in renal cell carcinoma. Study as a whole: Nephrectomy followed 15 Gy stereotactic body radiation by 4 weeks. Notes on the study in general: From baseline, blood top tumor clonotypes peaked at 2 weeks post-radiation.

The CDR3 is 14 residues long. In germline, CDR1 is SSHAT, CDR2 FNYEAQ (reference sequence). V gave up 6 bases and J gave up 4 bases, with 13 bases separating them. TCRdb's table, derived via immunoSEQ multiplex PCR, lists solely in-frame clones and lacks some. This sample carries approximately 150,000 clones, around 78% of them seen once, and the ten largest clones take around 25%. Time point denoted: baseline pretreatment blood. Treatment indicated: 15 Gy SBRT to primary tumor, nephrectomy 4 weeks later. This chain joins TRBV7-7 and TRBJ2-1; D is ambiguous. The source is a woman aged 45-65 years with renal cell carcinoma. The sample in question was blood, obtained from a patient whose treatment included radiotherapy and nephrectomy. CDR3 sequence reads: CASSLTTAYNEQFF. As DNA, the CDR3 is TGTGCCAGCAGTTTAACGACCGCGTACAATGAGCAGTTCTTC.